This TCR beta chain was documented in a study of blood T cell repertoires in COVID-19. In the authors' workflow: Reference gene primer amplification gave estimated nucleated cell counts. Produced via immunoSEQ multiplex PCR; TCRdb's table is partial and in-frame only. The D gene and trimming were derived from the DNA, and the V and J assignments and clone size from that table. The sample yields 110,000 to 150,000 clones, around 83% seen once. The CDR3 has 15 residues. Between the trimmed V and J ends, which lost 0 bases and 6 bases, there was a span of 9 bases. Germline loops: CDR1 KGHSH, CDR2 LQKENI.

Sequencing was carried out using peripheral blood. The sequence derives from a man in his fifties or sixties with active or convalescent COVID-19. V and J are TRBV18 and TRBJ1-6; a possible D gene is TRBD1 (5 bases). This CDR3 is CASSPPAGRNSPLHF. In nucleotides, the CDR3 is TGTGCCAGCTCACCACCGGCAGGGCGTAATTCACCCCTCCACTTT.